Listed below are T cell receptor beta chains from one sample, sequenced in a study of T-cell reconstitution after alpha-beta-depleted transplantation in children. In TCRdb, the PCR reads were re-called with MiXCR into one record per CDR3 protein. This sample has 100,000 or so distinct CDR3 sequences, with around 6.1% found just once. This specimen was PBMCs, mostly from graft donor cells, taken 60 days after TCRalphabeta/CD19-depleted stem cell transplant. Every receptor here comes from a female patient aged 2 to 10 who had a stem cell transplant for Fanconi anemia, so the T cells may come from the graft donor. CDR3s include the opening cysteine and the closing phenylalanine or tryptophan. The D gene is left open where the match is weak. Clone size, where shown, is once, few, many, or a class for clones that have expanded.

v_call: TRBV28; cdr3_length: 16; d_call: TRBD1; clone_size: NA; j_call: TRBJ2-2; cdr3_nt: TGTGCCAGCACCCTATTTCTGGGACAGGGGACCGGGGAGCTGTTTTTT; cdr3_aa: CASTLFLGQGTGELFF
v_call: TRBV20-1; cdr3_length: 17; d_call: TRBD2; clone_size: NA; j_call: TRBJ2-3; cdr3_nt: TGCAGTGCTAGAGATCCTGGCGGGGGGGGGAGCACAGATACGCAGTATTTT; cdr3_aa: CSARDPGGGGSTDTQYF
v_call: TRBV5-1; cdr3_length: 15; d_call: NA; clone_size: many; j_call: TRBJ1-2; cdr3_nt: TGCGCCAGCAGCTTAGAAAAGAACCAGGGCTATGGCTACACCTTC; cdr3_aa: CASSLEKNQGYGYTF
v_call: TRBV5-1; cdr3_length: 17; d_call: TRBD2; clone_size: NA; j_call: TRBJ2-3; cdr3_nt: TGCGCCAGCAGCTGGGGTGGTATAGAGCGGGATAGCGATACGCAGTATTTT; cdr3_aa: CASSWGGIERDSDTQYF
v_call: TRBV7-8; cdr3_length: 11; d_call: NA; clone_size: few; j_call: TRBJ2-1; cdr3_nt: TGTGCCAGCAGCTTAAAGAATGAGCAGTTCTTC; cdr3_aa: CASSLKNEQFF
v_call: TRBV20-1; cdr3_length: 11; d_call: NA; clone_size: many; j_call: TRBJ2-3; cdr3_nt: TGCAGTGCTAGTGGCGTAGATACGCAGTATTTT; cdr3_aa: CSASGVDTQYF
v_call: TRBV20-1; cdr3_length: 14; d_call: NA; clone_size: many; j_call: TRBJ2-1; cdr3_nt: TGCAGTGCTCGCCACTTCGCGAACTACAATGAGCAGTTCTTC; cdr3_aa: CSARHFANYNEQFF
v_call: TRBV27; cdr3_length: 13; d_call: NA; clone_size: many; j_call: TRBJ1-5; cdr3_nt: TGTGCCAGCAGTTTGGGGGCAAATCAGCCCCAGCATTTT; cdr3_aa: CASSLGANQPQHF
v_call: TRBV28; cdr3_length: 16; d_call: TRBD2; clone_size: NA; j_call: TRBJ2-7; cdr3_nt: TGTGCCAGCAGTTTAGGTGCGGGGGGGTTCTCCTACGAGCAGTACTTC; cdr3_aa: CASSLGAGGFSYEQYF
v_call: TRBV6-5; cdr3_length: 16; d_call: NA; clone_size: few; j_call: TRBJ2-6; cdr3_nt: TGTGCCAGCAGTTACTCAGGGAGCTCTGGGGCCAACGTCCTGACTTTC; cdr3_aa: CASSYSGSSGANVLTF
v_call: TRBV20-1; cdr3_length: 13; d_call: TRBD1; clone_size: few; j_call: TRBJ1-1; cdr3_nt: TGCAGTGCTAGAGCCGACAGGGACACTGAAGCTTTCTTT; cdr3_aa: CSARADRDTEAFF
v_call: TRBV7-9; cdr3_length: 12; d_call: TRBD1; clone_size: many; j_call: TRBJ1-2; cdr3_nt: TGTGCCAGCAGCTCAGGGGGATATGGCTACACCTTC; cdr3_aa: CASSSGGYGYTF
v_call: TRBV20-1; cdr3_length: 15; d_call: TRBD1; clone_size: many; j_call: TRBJ2-3; cdr3_nt: TGCAGTGCTCCGGACCGGGACAGGGTGACAGATACGCAGTATTTT; cdr3_aa: CSAPDRDRVTDTQYF
v_call: TRBV12-3/TRBV12-4; cdr3_length: 14; d_call: TRBD1; clone_size: many; j_call: TRBJ2-3; cdr3_nt: TGTGCCAGCAGTTCCCCGACAGGGGCAGATACGCAGTATTTT; cdr3_aa: CASSSPTGADTQYF
v_call: TRBV20-1; cdr3_length: 13; d_call: NA; clone_size: many; j_call: TRBJ1-5; cdr3_nt: TGCAGTGCTTCAGAGTGGCGCAATCAGCCCCAGCATTTT; cdr3_aa: CSASEWRNQPQHF
v_call: TRBV28; cdr3_length: 15; d_call: TRBD2; clone_size: few; j_call: TRBJ2-7; cdr3_nt: TGTGCCAGCAGTTTTATAGCGGGGGGATCCTACGAGCAGTACTTC; cdr3_aa: CASSFIAGGSYEQYF
v_call: TRBV4-1; cdr3_length: 16; d_call: NA; clone_size: few; j_call: TRBJ1-5; cdr3_nt: TGCGCCAGCAGCCAAGTAAGGGGCCTGGGCAATCAGCCCCAGCATTTT; cdr3_aa: CASSQVRGLGNQPQHF
v_call: TRBV18; cdr3_length: 12; d_call: NA; clone_size: many; j_call: TRBJ2-3; cdr3_nt: TGTGCCAGCTCGGATAGCACAGATACGCAGTATTTT; cdr3_aa: CASSDSTDTQYF
v_call: TRBV4-1; cdr3_length: 18; d_call: NA; clone_size: many; j_call: TRBJ2-5; cdr3_nt: TGCGCCAGCAGCCAAGATTGGAAGGGATACCAAGTACAAGAGACCCAGTACTTC; cdr3_aa: CASSQDWKGYQVQETQYF
v_call: TRBV7-2; cdr3_length: 17; d_call: NA; clone_size: many; j_call: TRBJ2-3; cdr3_nt: TGTGCCAGCAGCTTAGGCCCCAGGGGATTTAGCACAGATACGCAGTATTTT; cdr3_aa: CASSLGPRGFSTDTQYF
v_call: TRBV5-1; cdr3_length: 16; d_call: NA; clone_size: many; j_call: TRBJ2-3; cdr3_nt: TGCGCCAGCAGCTTGGGGGCAGGGGCGATCACAGATACGCAGTATTTT; cdr3_aa: CASSLGAGAITDTQYF
v_call: TRBV5-1; cdr3_length: 13; d_call: NA; clone_size: NA; j_call: TRBJ2-5; cdr3_nt: TGCGCCAGCAGGGGTGAGAACCAAGAGACCCAGTACTTC; cdr3_aa: CASRGENQETQYF
v_call: TRBV5-1; cdr3_length: 15; d_call: NA; clone_size: many; j_call: TRBJ2-7; cdr3_nt: TGCGCCAGCAGCTTGTCACAAGGGGGTACCCACGAGCAGTACTTC; cdr3_aa: CASSLSQGGTHEQYF
v_call: TRBV7-3; cdr3_length: 13; d_call: NA; clone_size: many; j_call: TRBJ2-5; cdr3_nt: TGTGCCAGCAGCCCCGGACCTCAAGAGACCCAGTACTTC; cdr3_aa: CASSPGPQETQYF
v_call: TRBV29-1; cdr3_length: 13; d_call: NA; clone_size: many; j_call: TRBJ2-7; cdr3_nt: TGCAGCGCCCTGACCGGGGTTCCCTACGAGCAGTACTTC; cdr3_aa: CSALTGVPYEQYF